This T cell receptor (beta chain) was sequenced during a study of cytomegalovirus exposure and HLA in healthy donors. Concerning this clone itself: Without the conserved terminal phenylalanine or tryptophan, this CDR3 likely stems from a read error. The limits of the CDR3 on the DNA are not certain, so only TCRdb's listed CDR3 is given.

Both 60 Vbeta primers and 13 Jbeta primers went into the PCR. Sequenced by immunoSEQ multiplex PCR; TCRdb stores in-frame clones only, minus some. The sample consists of 150,000 or so clones, about 85% of them appearing once. CDR1 is SNHLY, CDR2 FYNNEI, per germline. Ends included, the CDR3 has 8 residues. The clonotype was recovered from a male donor in good health and CMV-seropositive. Source material: PBMCs. The rearrangement joins TRBV2 to TRBJ2-7; whether TRBD1, the table's D call, matches the DNA was not checked. CDR3 sequence reads: CASKSQEI.